Listed below are T cell receptor beta chains from one sample, sequenced in a study of response to subunit inactivated influenza vaccine. A single record per CDR3 protein comes from TCRdb applying MiXCR to the RT-PCR reads. The table lists about 530,000 distinct CDR3 sequences, roughly 12% of them singletons. The specimen was PBMCs from blood, collected on the day of vaccination. These receptors all stem from a man aged 45-65 years who received an inactivated influenza vaccine. Both conserved end residues are part of each CDR3. Clone size is given for some rows only: seen once, a few or many times, or a class if the clone is expanded.

j_call: TRBJ2-2; v_call: TRBV18; clone_size: .; cdr3_aa: CASSPYNRAYTGELFF
j_call: TRBJ2-7; v_call: TRBV18; clone_size: few; cdr3_aa: CASSMTYLQGTSGTRIWEQYF
j_call: TRBJ2-7; v_call: TRBV5-1; clone_size: few; cdr3_aa: CASSWQGTGNDEQYF
j_call: TRBJ2-1; v_call: TRBV12-3/TRBV12-4; clone_size: many; cdr3_aa: CASNRGVSYNEQFF
j_call: TRBJ1-1; v_call: TRBV5-6; clone_size: few; cdr3_aa: CASSYLTENTEAFF
j_call: TRBJ2-3; v_call: TRBV7-3; clone_size: many; cdr3_aa: CASSPTSGGSTDTQYF
j_call: TRBJ2-7; v_call: TRBV12-3/TRBV12-4; clone_size: .; cdr3_aa: CASRRTGTDEQYF
j_call: TRBJ2-5; v_call: TRBV5-5; clone_size: many; cdr3_aa: CASSWPRTAQETQYF
j_call: TRBJ2-1; v_call: TRBV5-1; clone_size: few; cdr3_aa: CASSLAKLGAPYNEQFF
j_call: TRBJ2-7; v_call: TRBV28; clone_size: few; cdr3_aa: CASSQRYYAYEQYF
j_call: TRBJ2-7; v_call: TRBV20-1; clone_size: .; cdr3_aa: CSAGRGEQYF
j_call: TRBJ2-1; v_call: TRBV5-1; clone_size: .; cdr3_aa: CASSPGLAGSSRSYNEQFF
j_call: TRBJ1-5; v_call: TRBV4-2; clone_size: .; cdr3_aa: CASSQASSQFSNQPQHF
j_call: TRBJ2-5; v_call: TRBV28; clone_size: few; cdr3_aa: CASSFSQGIETQYF
j_call: TRBJ2-2; v_call: TRBV7-2; clone_size: many; cdr3_aa: CASSLRWGMDTGELFF
j_call: TRBJ2-3; v_call: TRBV20-1; clone_size: .; cdr3_aa: CSARGGGPITDTQYF
j_call: TRBJ2-5; v_call: TRBV7-6; clone_size: .; cdr3_aa: CASSFSGIAKETQYF
j_call: TRBJ1-2; v_call: TRBV10-3; clone_size: .; cdr3_aa: CANRAGYTF
j_call: TRBJ2-7; v_call: TRBV7-9; clone_size: many; cdr3_aa: CASSLEFSEQYF
j_call: TRBJ2-3; v_call: TRBV5-8; clone_size: .; cdr3_aa: CASSLEQARRFTQYF
j_call: TRBJ2-1; v_call: TRBV11-2; clone_size: .; cdr3_aa: CASSPGTEQFF
j_call: TRBJ1-1; v_call: TRBV3-1; clone_size: many; cdr3_aa: CASSSGGGGFGSEAFF
j_call: TRBJ2-2; v_call: TRBV15; clone_size: many; cdr3_aa: CATSRDPQGELFF
j_call: TRBJ1-1; v_call: TRBV9; clone_size: .; cdr3_aa: CASSVVAHASGEAFF
j_call: TRBJ2-7; v_call: TRBV27; clone_size: .; cdr3_aa: CASSLSTGRTYEQYF
j_call: TRBJ2-1; v_call: TRBV18; clone_size: .; cdr3_aa: CASSPPGLAGHNEQFF
j_call: TRBJ2-3; v_call: TRBV11-2; clone_size: .; cdr3_aa: CASSLVVASGGTDTQYF
j_call: TRBJ1-4; v_call: TRBV28; clone_size: few; cdr3_aa: CASSGFEKLFF
j_call: TRBJ2-5; v_call: TRBV11-2; clone_size: few; cdr3_aa: CASSPGAVRQEAQYF
j_call: TRBJ2-2; v_call: TRBV29-1; clone_size: .; cdr3_aa: CSGGIHGELFF
j_call: TRBJ2-2; v_call: TRBV7-9; clone_size: .; cdr3_aa: CASRLLGGTGELFF
j_call: TRBJ2-7; v_call: TRBV4-3; clone_size: .; cdr3_aa: CASSQDLSTASYEQYF
j_call: TRBJ2-3; v_call: TRBV5-1; clone_size: .; cdr3_aa: CASSLALAGGRADTQYF
j_call: TRBJ2-1; v_call: TRBV9; clone_size: .; cdr3_aa: CASSVEGADYNEQFF
j_call: TRBJ2-7; v_call: TRBV20-1; clone_size: many; cdr3_aa: CSARALGTMAYEQYF
j_call: TRBJ2-1; v_call: TRBV5-1; clone_size: few; cdr3_aa: CASSFQVPSSYNEQFF
j_call: TRBJ2-7; v_call: TRBV6-2/TRBV6-3; clone_size: .; cdr3_aa: CASRTSGRRDEQYF
j_call: TRBJ1-1; v_call: TRBV20-1; clone_size: few; cdr3_aa: CSARDLERYSMNTEAFF
j_call: TRBJ2-5; v_call: TRBV7-2; clone_size: .; cdr3_aa: CASSPAPGVAEETQYF
j_call: TRBJ2-3; v_call: TRBV28; clone_size: .; cdr3_aa: CASSLAGNGADTQYF
j_call: TRBJ1-1; v_call: TRBV7-9; clone_size: .; cdr3_aa: CASSRTGLDTEAFF
j_call: TRBJ2-1; v_call: TRBV10-3; clone_size: .; cdr3_aa: CAISESSGPSYNEQFF
j_call: TRBJ2-5; v_call: TRBV3-1; clone_size: few; cdr3_aa: CASSPRLGQTGETQYF
j_call: TRBJ2-1; v_call: TRBV5-1; clone_size: .; cdr3_aa: CASNLGGTTYNEQFF
j_call: TRBJ2-7; v_call: TRBV28; clone_size: few; cdr3_aa: CASSLLGALYEQYF
j_call: TRBJ1-4; v_call: TRBV4-2; clone_size: many; cdr3_aa: CASSQDQGSTNEKLFF
j_call: TRBJ2-7; v_call: TRBV6-1; clone_size: few; cdr3_aa: CAVSDLYEQYF